Listed here is a single T cell receptor beta chain. What it binds is not known. TCRdb re-analysed the reads in MiXCR, keeping a single row per CDR3 protein. The sample carries about 770,000 distinct CDR3 sequences, about 29% recorded once. This CDR3 region has 21 residues. With V trimmed by 2 bases and J by 0 bases, 20 bases remained unmatched. Germline assignment: CDR1 LGHDT and CDR2 YNNKEL (reference sequence). These data originate in a study of T cell repertoires in cytomegalovirus infection. The overall study: Well-studied HLA-B-restricted CMV epitopes were used in the study alongside recently identified HLA-C-restricted ones. Public TCR beta signatures indicated both CMV infection and matching HLA type. Whole-study findings and limits: HLA-C-restricted TCR beta clonotypes specific for CMV led the ex vivo response. CMV carriers with the relevant HLA were identified by cumulative public TCR beta family frequency.

This clonotype was sampled from a human donor in good health (CMV status not recorded). Some clones in this sample may be carry-over from other donors' samples. The chain joins TRBV3-1 to TRBJ1-1, with 8 nucleotides matching TRBD1. The sample was cultured CD8+ T cells from PBMCs, taken from culture after CMV antigen stimulation. The CDR3 is CASSQLPPATGEVGMNTEAFF. As DNA, the CDR3 is TGTGCCAGCAGCCAATTACCGCCCGCGACAGGGGAAGTGGGGATGAACACTGAAGCTTTCTTT.